One sample yielded the 32 T cell receptor beta chains listed below, sequenced in a study of cytomegalovirus exposure and HLA in healthy donors (TCRdb year 2017). Library generation was performed with the immunoSEQ multiplex PCR assay. A mixture of 60 forward primers for TCR Vbeta segments and 13 reverse primers for TCR Jbeta segments was used in the multiplex PCR. Entries here come from immuneACCESS through TCRdb and include only in-frame sequences with V and J called. Some clones fail to appear in such tables; in the studies checked, an unresolved V gene covers under half of the shortfall, and the cause of the remainder is unknown. Present in this sample are over 100,000 clones, 75% to 90% of which were seen just once. Clones ranked in the top ten supply 2.5% to 3% of the sample. Sample: PBMCs. All receptors derive from a man aged 35-49 years in good health and CMV-seronegative.

This clone was seen more than once but under ten times. The V and J genes are TRBV4-1 and TRBJ2-5, with 10 bases that match TRBD2. Germline V gene sequence: CDR1 MGHRA, CDR2 YSYEKL. With V trimmed by 1 base and J by 5 bases, 4 bases remained unmatched. The CDR3 loop spans 15 amino acids. This chain's CDR3 is CASSQVSGGFETQYF. In nucleotides, the CDR3 is TGCGCCAGCAGCCAAGTTAGCGGGGGGTTCGAGACCCAGTACTTC.

V usage is TRBV29-1 and J usage is TRBJ1-1; possible D gene TRBD1, 5 bases. The germline V gene encodes CDR1 SQVTM and CDR2 ANQGSEA. The CDR3 runs to 13 residues. V lost 3 bases and J lost 3, with 11 bases in between. Written as DNA, the CDR3 is TGCAGCGTTGACGGGGGAAGGTACACTGAAGCTTTCTTT. Its translation: CSVDGGRYTEAFF.

The chain has TRBV18 and TRBJ2-3; TRBD2 agrees at 9 bases. Germline assignment: CDR1 KGHSH and CDR2 LQKENI. V gave up 1 base and J gave up 2 bases; unmatched junction bases: 4. This CDR3 comprises 16 residues. In DNA form, the CDR3 reads TGTGCCAGCTCACCACAGCGGGGGGAATACACAGATACGCAGTATTTT. The encoded protein is CASSPQRGEYTDTQYF.

Only one count was recorded for this clone. The chain has TRBV9 and TRBJ2-1; D is undetermined. The ends were cut back, 4 bases at V and 4 bases at J, with 12 bases in the middle. The length of the CDR3 is 14 residues. Germline CDR1 reads SGDLS; CDR2 reads YYNGEE. CDR3 region: CASSPVPSYNEQFF. The CDR3 DNA reads as TGTGCCAGCAGCCCCGTCCCGAGTTACAATGAGCAGTTCTTC.

V usage is TRBV6-1 and J usage is TRBJ2-7; a weak D match, TRBD2 (7 bases). The CDR3 extends over 16 amino acids. Trimming stripped 4 bases from V and 0 bases from J, with 16 bases between. CDR1 MNHNS and CDR2 SASEGT come from the germline V gene. The CDR3 region has the DNA TGTGCCAGCAGTGGGGCTTACAGGGACTACTCCTACGAGCAGTACTTC. Protein sequence: CASSGAYRDYSYEQYF.

This rearrangement joins TRBV6-1 to TRBJ2-7; 8 nucleotides line up with TRBD2. The CDR3 is made up of 15 amino acids. V lost 2 bases to trimming and J lost 2 bases; unmatched junction nucleotides: 5. Germline V gene lookup returns CDR1 MNHNS and CDR2 SASEGT. In DNA form, the CDR3 reads TGTGCCAGCAGTGAACAAAGCGGGGGCCCCTACGAGCAGTACTTC. Its translation: CASSEQSGGPYEQYF.

This chain joins TRBV7-9 and TRBJ2-1; tentative D call: TRBD2 (5 bases). Germline CDR1 and CDR2: SEHNR and FQNEAQ (reference sequence). V was clipped by 5 bases and J by 9 bases, with 17 bases between them. This CDR3 contains 14 residues. The CDR3 spells CASSGVRESGEQFF. As DNA, the CDR3 is TGTGCCAGCAGCGGCGTTCGGGAATCGGGTGAGCAGTTCTTC. The entire variable domain, with the rest obtained from reference TRBV7-9 and TRBJ2-1, is as follows: DTGVSQNPRHKITKRGQNVTFRCDPISEHNRLYWYRQTLGQGPEFLTYFQNEAQLEKSRLLSDRFSAERPKGSFSTLEIQRTEQGDSAMYLCASSGVRESGEQFFGPGTRLTVL.

The chain links TRBV30 to TRBJ2-1; 11 nucleotides align to TRBD1. This CDR3 comprises 15 residues. CDR1 and CDR2 (germline): GTSNPN, SVGIG (reference sequence). Trimming cost V 3 bases and J 5 bases; bases outside gene matches: 6. The CDR3 spells CAWRGGTGGHNEQFF. CDR3 bases: TGTGCCTGGAGGGGGGGGACAGGGGGACACAATGAGCAGTTCTTC.

Note on this clone: A junction boundary mismatches the germline segment, possibly from a read error. V usage is TRBV7-9 and J usage is TRBJ2-1; 16 positions match TRBD2. In germline, CDR1 is SEHNR, CDR2 FQNEAQ (reference sequence). The CDR3 is made up of 18 amino acids. The CDR3 region is CSSRKAGTSGGARNEQFF. CDR3 DNA sequence: TGTTCCAGCAGAAAAGCCGGGACTAGCGGGGGGGCCAGAAATGAGCAGTTCTTC.

The chain combines TRBV6-5 with TRBJ1-3; the D is unclear. Trimming took off 2 bases at V and 7 bases at J, with 9 bases between the two ends. Germline assignment: CDR1 MNHEY and CDR2 SVGAGI. This CDR3 has 13 amino acids. CDR3 sequence (DNA): TGTGCCAGCAGTTACGATGGAGGGAACACCATATATTTT. Its translation is CASSYDGGNTIYF.

The chain joins TRBV7-8 to TRBJ2-7, with D possibly being TRBD1 (6 bases). V lost 1 base and J 9 bases, leaving 13 bases between the germline ends. There are 13 residues in the CDR3. The germline CDR1 and CDR2 sequences are SGHVS and FQNEAQ. The DNA of the CDR3 is TGTGCCAGCAGCTTAGGGGACAATAAGGGGCAGTACTTC. Its protein product is CASSLGDNKGQYF.

V and J are TRBV29-1 and TRBJ2-3, with a weak D call TRBD2 (6 bases). Trimming took off 3 bases at V and 0 bases at J, with 10 bases between the two ends. CDR1 is SQVTM and CDR2 is ANQGSEA in the germline V gene. The CDR3 runs 14 residues. CDR3 sequence (DNA): TGCAGCGTTGATGGGGAGGTTAGCACAGATACGCAGTATTTT. Its protein is CSVDGEVSTDTQYF.

This clone was seen only a few times. The J gene is TRBJ2-1, the V gene TRBV4-3, with TRBD2 matching over 15 bases. CDR1 is LGHNA, CDR2 YSLEER, per germline. J was trimmed by 6 bases and V by 4 bases; bases with no gene match: 7. This CDR3 comprises 17 residues. CDR3: CASSPQWTSGGANEQFF. CDR3 DNA: TGCGCCAGCAGCCCCCAATGGACTAGCGGGGGGGCCAATGAGCAGTTCTTC.

The chain carries TRBV4-1 and TRBJ2-5; 7 bases align to TRBD1. CDR1 is MGHRA, CDR2 YSYEKL, per germline. The length of the CDR3 is 16 residues. The junction had 6 bases not matched to a gene; V was cut back by 1 base and J by 1 base. CDR3 DNA sequence: TGCGCCAGCAGCCAAGGACAGGGAGTGGGCCAAGAGACCCAGTACTTC. Its translation is CASSQGQGVGQETQYF.

This chain connects TRBV4-1 to TRBJ2-7; weak D call: TRBD2 (6 bases). Germline assignment: CDR1 MGHRA and CDR2 YSYEKL. This CDR3 has 17 residues. Deletions cut 3 bases from V and 0 bases from J, with 18 bases between. CDR3 coding DNA: TGCGCCAGCAGCCAGGACCAGACTAGGCCGGGCTCCTACGAGCAGTACTTC. Its translation: CASSQDQTRPGSYEQYF.

The rearrangement links TRBV2 to TRBJ2-1; 8 nucleotides match TRBD2. The J segment lost 4 bases and the V segment lost 7 bases, leaving 9 bases of the junction unmatched. Germline V gene sequence: CDR1 SNHLY, CDR2 FYNNEI. This CDR3 region has 15 residues. DNA for the CDR3: TGTGCCAGCAAATTGGCCGGGGGGGCTTACAATGAGCAGTTCTTC. This codes for CASKLAGGAYNEQFF.

By share, this clone counts as medium-sized. The chain carries TRBV29-1 and TRBJ1-2; weak D call: TRBD1 (6 bases). Trimming stripped 5 bases from V and 6 bases from J, with 16 bases between. There are 13 residues in the CDR3. CDR1 SQVTM and CDR2 ANQGSEA come from the germline V gene. CDR3 bases: TGCAGCGTTTGGGGCAGGGAGGGGGATGGCTACACCTTC. Its translation: CSVWGREGDGYTF. The complete variable domain, with remaining parts taken from reference TRBV29-1 and TRBJ1-2, reads SAVISQKPSRDICQRGTSLTIQCQVDSQVTMMFWYRQQPGQSLTLIATANQGSEATYESGFVIDKFPISRPNLTFSTLTVSNMSPEDSSIYLCSVWGREGDGYTFGSGTRLTVV.

This clone appeared once. One junction end does not reproduce the germline sequence, and a read error may be involved. V is TRBV15 and J is TRBJ2-3, with 7 bases identical to TRBD2. The germline CDR1 and CDR2 sequences are LNHNV and YYDKDF (reference sequence). CDR3 length: 18 amino acids. The CDR3 is CATSREGSYGGSTDTQYF. DNA of the CDR3: TGTGCCACCAGTAGAGAGGGGTCCTACGGGGGGAGCACAGATACGCAGTATTTT.

The rearrangement joins TRBV18 to TRBJ2-7; TRBD1 agrees at 8 bases. This CDR3 region has 18 residues. Germline CDR1 and CDR2: KGHSH and LQKENI. V lost 3 bases, J lost 4 bases, and 17 bases stayed unmatched. CDR3 nucleotides: TGTGCCAGCTCACCGCAGCATCCTGGACAGGGAATTAAGTACGAGCAGTACTTC. It yields the protein CASSPQHPGQGIKYEQYF.

The chain couples TRBV6-1 to TRBJ2-3; D possibly corresponds to TRBD1 (6 bases). Trimming removed 3 bases at V and 2 bases at J, with 9 bases between. CDR1 is MNHNS, CDR2 SASEGT, per germline. This CDR3 is 14 amino acids long. The CDR3 sequence is CASSDQGPTDTQYF. CDR3 in DNA: TGTGCCAGCAGTGACCAGGGGCCCACAGATACGCAGTATTTT.

V gene TRBV4-2 combines with J gene TRBJ1-2, with 11 positions matching TRBD1. The V and J ends lost 2 bases and 6 bases, in that order; junction bases with no gene match: 8. CDR1 LGHNA and CDR2 YNFKEQ come from the germline V gene. The CDR3 sequence is 16 residues long. The CDR3 bases are TGTGCCAGCAGCCAAACCCGGACAGGGGGCAGGAATGGCTACACCTTC. As protein: CASSQTRTGGRNGYTF.

Here the CDR3 DNA reads TGTGCCAGCAGTTTGCTCAGGGGGAACACTGAAGCTTTCTTT. Protein product: CASSLLRGNTEAFF. The chain recombines TRBV6-5 with TRBJ1-1; D perhaps matches TRBD1 (6 bases). In germline, CDR1 is MNHEY, CDR2 SVGAGI. Trimming left V 4 bases short and J 1 base short, with 10 bases between. CDR3 length equals 14 residues.

The V call is TRBV7-9, the J call TRBJ1-2; D unresolved. V lost 1 base and J lost 0, with 9 bases in between. This CDR3 spans 15 amino acids. Germline values: CDR1 SEHNR, CDR2 FQNEAQ (reference sequence). The CDR3 nucleotides are TGTGCCAGCAGCTTAGGTTACCTAGCTAACTATGGCTACACCTTC. It specifies CASSLGYLANYGYTF. Full variable domain (outside the CDR3, taken from reference TRBV7-9 and TRBJ1-2): DTGVSQNPRHKITKRGQNVTFRCDPISEHNRLYWYRQTLGQGPEFLTYFQNEAQLEKSRLLSDRFSAERPKGSFSTLEIQRTEQGDSAMYLCASSLGYLANYGYTFGSGTRLTVV.

There are a few counts of this clone. This chain uses TRBV19 with TRBJ1-1, with D perhaps TRBD1 (6 bases). Germline V gene lookup returns CDR1 LNHDA and CDR2 SQIVND (reference sequence). With 5 bases removed from V and 5 bases from J, the gap between germline ends came to 12 bases. This CDR3 comprises 13 residues. CDR3 coding DNA: TGTGCCAGTAGTCAGGGGCCGGGAACTGAAGCTTTCTTT. Translating gives CASSQGPGTEAFF.

This clone has only one observation. The CDR3 reads CASNSGQGARNYGYTF. CDR3 nucleotide sequence: TGTGCCAGTAACTCTGGACAGGGGGCACGAAACTATGGCTACACCTTC. The chain links TRBV19 to TRBJ1-2; 11 positions agree with TRBD1. The germline V gene encodes CDR1 LNHDA and CDR2 SQIVND (reference sequence). Losses at the gene ends were 7 bases for V and 2 bases for J; bases not matched to a gene: 9. CDR3 size: 16 residues.

The chain is built from TRBV5-1 and TRBJ1-2, with 10 bases matching TRBD1. Germline values: CDR1 SGHRS, CDR2 YFSETQ. After removal of 5 bases from V and 2 bases from J, the junction contained 6 bases not matched to a gene. CDR3 size: 15 residues. The CDR3 DNA reads TGCGCCAGCAGACCGACAGGGGGCGGAAACTATGGCTACACCTTC. The encoded protein is CASRPTGGGNYGYTF.

The chain joins TRBV7-3 to TRBJ2-7, with 7 bases identical to TRBD1. CDR3 size: 18 residues. V shed 4 bases and J 4 bases; nucleotides not matched to a gene: 19. Germline lookup yields CDR1 SGHTA and CDR2 FQGTGA. CDR3 coding DNA: TGTGCCAGCAGCTCAGCCGGGACAGTAGCGTGGGTTGGGTACGAGCAGTACTTC. It encodes CASSSAGTVAWVGYEQYF.

The chain combines TRBV9 with TRBJ2-3; 11 bases fit TRBD2. Unmatched junction bases numbered 2, after V lost 3 bases and J lost 2 bases. Germline V lookup: CDR1 SGDLS, CDR2 YYNGEE. The length of the CDR3 is 15 residues. CDR3 DNA: TGTGCCAGCAGCGCTAGCGGGGGGCCCACAGATACGCAGTATTTT. Translation gives CASSASGGPTDTQYF.

This rearrangement joins TRBV27 to TRBJ1-3; 9 bases match TRBD1. This CDR3 comprises 14 residues. V gave up 5 bases and J gave up 8 bases; unmatched junction bases: 7. Looked up from germline, CDR1 is MNHEY and CDR2 is SMNVEV (reference sequence). The chain's CDR3 is CASSEQGAADTIYF. In DNA form, the CDR3 reads TGTGCCAGCAGTGAACAGGGGGCGGCTGACACCATATATTTT.

The chain has TRBV2 and TRBJ2-3, with 9 bases lining up with TRBD1. The CDR3 has 15 amino acids. Germline V gene data show CDR1 as SNHLY and CDR2 as FYNNEI. V gave up 3 bases and J gave up 3 bases; unmatched junction bases: 4. CDR3 amino acids: CASSEDRGITDTQYF. CDR3 DNA: TGTGCCAGCAGTGAGGACAGGGGTATAACAGATACGCAGTATTTT.

The chain combines TRBV10-2 with TRBJ1-1; no reliable D call. CDR1 is WSHSY and CDR2 is SAAADI in the germline V gene. Trimming left V 3 bases short and J 1 base short, with 6 bases between. The CDR3 is made up of 13 amino acids. CDR3 bases: TGCGCCAGCAGTGACTTACAGAACACTGAAGCTTTCTTT. It codes for CASSDLQNTEAFF.

This chain uses TRBV7-2 with TRBJ2-5; TRBD2 aligns across 12 bases. Germline V lookup: CDR1 SGHTA, CDR2 FQGNSA. The CDR3 length is 16 residues. Trimming at V came to 4 bases and at J to 1 base, leaving 4 bases not matched to a gene. Here the CDR3 DNA reads TGTGCCAGCAGCTCTTGGACTAGCGGGGTCCAAGAGACCCAGTACTTC. Translating it yields CASSSWTSGVQETQYF. Full variable domain (remainder filled in from reference TRBV7-2 and TRBJ2-5): GAGVSQSPSNKVTEKGKDVELRCDPISGHTALYWYRQSLGQGLEFLIYFQGNSAPDKSGLPSDRFSAERTGGSVSTLTIQRTQQEDSAVYLCASSSWTSGVQETQYFGPGTRLLVL.